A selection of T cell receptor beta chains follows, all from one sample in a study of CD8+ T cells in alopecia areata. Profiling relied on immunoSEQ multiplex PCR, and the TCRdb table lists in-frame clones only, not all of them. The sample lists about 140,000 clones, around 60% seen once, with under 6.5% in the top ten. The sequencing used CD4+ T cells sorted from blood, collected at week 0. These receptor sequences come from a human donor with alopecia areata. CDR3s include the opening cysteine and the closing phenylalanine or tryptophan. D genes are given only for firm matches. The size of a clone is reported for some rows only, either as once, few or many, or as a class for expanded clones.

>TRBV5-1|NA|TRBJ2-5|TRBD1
TGCGCCAGCAGCTTGGCCGGACAGGGGGCTGAGGAGACCCAGTACTTC
CASSLAGQGAEETQYF
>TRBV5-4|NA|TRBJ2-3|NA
TGTGCCAGCAGCCCCCTGATGGGGGGCACGCAGTATTTT
CASSPLMGGTQYF
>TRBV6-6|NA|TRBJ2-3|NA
TGTGCCAGCAGTACTGAGGGGACAGATACGCAGTATTTT
CASSTEGTDTQYF
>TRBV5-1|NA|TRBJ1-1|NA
TGCGCCAGCACCCCTTCGACCAGCGGAGGGACTGAAGCTTTCTTT
CASTPSTSGGTEAFF
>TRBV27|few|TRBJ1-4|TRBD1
TGTGCCAGCAGTCTGGACAGGGGTTCTGAAAAACTGTTTTTT
CASSLDRGSEKLFF
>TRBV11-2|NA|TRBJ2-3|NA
TGTGCCAGCAGCTTAGGGACTACGCCAGATACGCAGTATTTT
CASSLGTTPDTQYF
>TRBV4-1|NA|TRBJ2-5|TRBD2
TGCGCCAGCAGCCAAGGAGGAAGCGGGGTCCCCCCGTACTTC
CASSQGGSGVPPYF
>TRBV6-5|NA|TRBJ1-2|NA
TGTGCCAGCAGTTACTCAGGCAAATACGGCTATGGCTACACCTTC
CASSYSGKYGYGYTF
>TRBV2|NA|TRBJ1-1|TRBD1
TGTGCCAGCAGCAGCAGGGGGCAAGCGGGGAACACTGAAGCTTTCTTT
CASSSRGQAGNTEAFF
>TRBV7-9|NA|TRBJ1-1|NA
TGTGCGAGTCAAATCGTGGGGGGAGGCACTGAAGCTTTCTTT
CASQIVGGGTEAFF
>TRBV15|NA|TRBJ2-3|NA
TGTGCCACCAGCAGACTCACAGATACGCAGTATTTT
CATSRLTDTQYF
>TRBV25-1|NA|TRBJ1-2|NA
TGTGCCAGCAGCCTCCAGGTGGACTATGGCTACACCTTC
CASSLQVDYGYTF
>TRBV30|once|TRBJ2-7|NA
TGTGCCTGGGACCGAAGCTCCTACGAGCAGTACTTC
CAWDRSSYEQYF
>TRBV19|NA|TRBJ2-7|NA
TGTGCCAGTAGTAAGGCAGGGTATTCCTACGAGCAGTACTTC
CASSKAGYSYEQYF
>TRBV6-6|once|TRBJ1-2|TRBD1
TGTGCCAGCAGTCAAACAGGGGGCGCTGGTAACTATGGCTACACCTTC
CASSQTGGAGNYGYTF
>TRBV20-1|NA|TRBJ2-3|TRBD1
TGCAGTGCTGGAGGGACAGGTACGCAGTATTTT
CSAGGTGTQYF
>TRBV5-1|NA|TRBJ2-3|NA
TGCGCCAGCAGCCGGGACTCAAGCACAGATACGCAGTATTTT
CASSRDSSTDTQYF
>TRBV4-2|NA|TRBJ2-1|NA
TGTGCCAGCAGCCAAGTTTCCCCCCGGAGTGAGCAGTTCTTC
CASSQVSPRSEQFF
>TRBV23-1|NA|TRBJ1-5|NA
TGCGCCAGCAGTCAATCGAAGAAGGGGAATCAGCCCCAGCATTTT
CASSQSKKGNQPQHF
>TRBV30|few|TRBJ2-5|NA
TGTGCCTGGAGTCCCTCAGGGTCCCGTCACCAAGAGACCCAGTACTTC
CAWSPSGSRHQETQYF
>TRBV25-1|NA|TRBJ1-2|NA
TGTGCCAGCAGTGGCGGGACCGCCTATGGCTACACCTTC
CASSGGTAYGYTF
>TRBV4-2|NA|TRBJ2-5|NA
TGTGCCAGCAGCTGGGGGGCCGGGACCCAGTACTTC
CASSWGAGTQYF
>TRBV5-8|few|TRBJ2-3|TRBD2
TGTGCCAGCAGCTTGACGGGGGGGCGGGCAGATACGCAGTATTTT
CASSLTGGRADTQYF
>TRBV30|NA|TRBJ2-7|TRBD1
TGTGCCTGGAGCGAGGGACAGCTTCTCCTGGGCGAGCAGTACTTC
CAWSEGQLLLGEQYF
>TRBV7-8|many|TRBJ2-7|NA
TGTGCCAGCAGCCCCGCCCGGACAGCAGCTTACGAGCAGTACTTC
CASSPARTAAYEQYF
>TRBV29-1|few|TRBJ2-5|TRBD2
TGCAGCGTTGAAGATCGGCGGGGGGGCCGGGAGACCCAGTACTTC
CSVEDRRGGRETQYF
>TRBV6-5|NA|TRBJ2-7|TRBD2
TGTGCCAGCAGTCCGGCGGGAGCCCCCTCCTACGAGCAGTACTTC
CASSPAGAPSYEQYF
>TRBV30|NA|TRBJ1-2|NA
TGTGCCTGGACCCCACAGGGTTACTATGGCTACACCTTC
CAWTPQGYYGYTF
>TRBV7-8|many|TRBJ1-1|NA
TGTGCCAGCAGCCGGGCGCCCGGGACTCACACGGCGAACACTGAAGCTTTCTTT
CASSRAPGTHTANTEAFF
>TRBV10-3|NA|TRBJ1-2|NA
TGTGCCATCAGTGATTCCGGGACTATCTATGGCTACACCTTC
CAISDSGTIYGYTF
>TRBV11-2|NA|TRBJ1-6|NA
TGTGCCAGCAGCCCGCAGGGCGGAGGGTCACCCCTCCACTTT
CASSPQGGGSPLHF
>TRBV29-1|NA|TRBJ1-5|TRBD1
TGCAGCGTTGTTACAGGGGGCAATCAGCCCCAGCATTTT
CSVVTGGNQPQHF
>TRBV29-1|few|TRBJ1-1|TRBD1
TGCAGCGTTGGACAGGGGGTAGGGACTGAAGCTTTCTTT
CSVGQGVGTEAFF
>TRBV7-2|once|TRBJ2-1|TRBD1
TGTGCCAGCAGCTTATCACAGGGGGGAGGTGAGCAGTTCTTC
CASSLSQGGGEQFF
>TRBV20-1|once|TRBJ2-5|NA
TGCAGTGCTAGATGGGGGGAGACCCAGTACTTC
CSARWGETQYF
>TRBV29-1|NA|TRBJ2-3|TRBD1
TGCAGCGTTGCGAGGACAGGGACCTCGACAGATACGCAGTATTTT
CSVARTGTSTDTQYF
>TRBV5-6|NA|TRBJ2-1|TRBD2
TGTGCCAGCAGCTTACTGGGACTAGCGGGGCACAATGAGCAGTTCTTC
CASSLLGLAGHNEQFF
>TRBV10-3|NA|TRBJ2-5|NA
TGTGCCATCAGTGGCAGGGGCCAAGAGACCCAGTACTTC
CAISGRGQETQYF
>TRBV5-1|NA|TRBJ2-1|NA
TGCGCCAGCAGCATTGCAGGGGTGGGGTCCTACAATGAGCAGTTCTTC
CASSIAGVGSYNEQFF
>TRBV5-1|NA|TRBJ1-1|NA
TGCGCCAGCAGCTTGGACCAGGACACAGAGACTGAAGCTTTCTTT
CASSLDQDTETEAFF
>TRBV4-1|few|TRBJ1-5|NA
TGCGCCAGCAGCCAAGGGGTCGGGGGAGGCAATCAGCCCCAGCATTTT
CASSQGVGGGNQPQHF
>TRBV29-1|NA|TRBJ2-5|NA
TGCAGCGTTCGAACCATTATTACGGCCCAGTACTTC
CSVRTIITAQYF
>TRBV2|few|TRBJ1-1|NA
TGTGCCAGCAGTTCCCAAGGGACTGATAACACTGAAGCTTTCTTT
CASSSQGTDNTEAFF
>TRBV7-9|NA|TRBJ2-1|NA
TGTGCCAGCAGCGCCGACAGATTTGAGCAGTTCTTC
CASSADRFEQFF
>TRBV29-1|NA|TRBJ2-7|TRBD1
TGCAGCGTCGCACAGGGGGCGGCTTACGAGCAGTACTTC
CSVAQGAAYEQYF
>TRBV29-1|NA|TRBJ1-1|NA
TGCAGCGTTGTCAGGAACACTGAAGCTTTCTTT
CSVVRNTEAFF
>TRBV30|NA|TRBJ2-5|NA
TGTGCCTGGAGTGTACGGGCAGAGACCCAGTACTTC
CAWSVRAETQYF
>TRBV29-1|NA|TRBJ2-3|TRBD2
TGCAGCGAGGGACTAGCGGAGACAGATACGCAGTATTTT
CSEGLAETDTQYF
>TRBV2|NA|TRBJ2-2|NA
TGTGCCAGCAGTGGACAGTCCACCGGGGAGCTGTTTTTT
CASSGQSTGELFF
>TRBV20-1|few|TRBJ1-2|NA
TGCAGTGCTAGAGATAACGCTGGCTACACCTTC
CSARDNAGYTF
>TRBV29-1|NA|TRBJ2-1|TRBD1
TGCAGCTACGACAGGGGAGTCAATGAGCAGTTCTTC
CSYDRGVNEQFF
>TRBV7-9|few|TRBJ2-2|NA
TGTGCCAGCAGCGCGGCGGGCACGAACACCGGGGAGCTGTTTTTT
CASSAAGTNTGELFF
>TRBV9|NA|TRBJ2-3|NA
TGTGCCAGCAGCCCAAGTGGCGGGGTGCCAGATACGCAGTATTTT
CASSPSGGVPDTQYF
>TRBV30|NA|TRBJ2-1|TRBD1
TGTGCCTGGAGTAAAGGAGACAGGGACTACAATGAGCAGTTCTTC
CAWSKGDRDYNEQFF